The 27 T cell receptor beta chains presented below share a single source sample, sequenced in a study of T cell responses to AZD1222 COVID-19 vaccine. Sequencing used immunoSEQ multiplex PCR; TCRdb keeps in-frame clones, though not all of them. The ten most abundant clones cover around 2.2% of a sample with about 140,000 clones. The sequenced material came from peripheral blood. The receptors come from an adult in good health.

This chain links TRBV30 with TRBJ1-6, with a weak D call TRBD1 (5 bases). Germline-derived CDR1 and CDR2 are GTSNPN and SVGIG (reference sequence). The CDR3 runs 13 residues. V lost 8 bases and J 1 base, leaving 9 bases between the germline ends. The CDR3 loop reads CAGAGSYNSPLHF. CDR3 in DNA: TGTGCCGGGGCGGGTTCCTATAATTCACCCCTCCACTTT.

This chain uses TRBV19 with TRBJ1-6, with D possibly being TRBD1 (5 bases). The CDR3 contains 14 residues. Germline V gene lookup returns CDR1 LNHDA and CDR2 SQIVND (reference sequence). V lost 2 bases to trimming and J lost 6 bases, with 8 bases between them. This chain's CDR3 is CASSIRDGNSPLHF. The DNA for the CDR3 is TGTGCCAGTAGTATAAGGGACGGTAATTCACCCCTCCACTTT. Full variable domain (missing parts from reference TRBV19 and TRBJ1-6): DGGITQSPKYLFRKEGQNVTLSCEQNLNHDAMYWYRQDPGQGLRLIYYSQIVNDFQKGDIAEGYSVSREKKESFPLTVTSAQKNPTAFYLCASSIRDGNSPLHFGNGTRLTVT.

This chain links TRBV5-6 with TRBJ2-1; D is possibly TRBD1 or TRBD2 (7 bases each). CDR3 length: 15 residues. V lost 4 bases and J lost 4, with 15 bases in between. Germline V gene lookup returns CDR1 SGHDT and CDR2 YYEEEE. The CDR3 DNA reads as TGTGCCAGCAGCGCAGGGGGGGCGTGGTACAATGAGCAGTTCTTC. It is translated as CASSAGGAWYNEQFF. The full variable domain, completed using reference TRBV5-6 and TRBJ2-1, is DAGVTQSPTHLIKTRGQQVTLRCSPKSGHDTVSWYQQALGQGPQFIFQYYEEEERQRGNFPDRFSGHQFPNYSSELNVNALLLGDSALYLCASSAGGAWYNEQFFGPGTRLTVL.

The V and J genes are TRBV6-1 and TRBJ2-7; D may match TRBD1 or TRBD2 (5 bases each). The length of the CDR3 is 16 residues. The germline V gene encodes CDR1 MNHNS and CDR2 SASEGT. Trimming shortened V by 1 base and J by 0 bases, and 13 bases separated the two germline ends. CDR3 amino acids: CASSEGIGGSSYEQYF. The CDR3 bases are TGTGCCAGCAGTGAAGGGATTGGGGGTAGCTCCTACGAGCAGTACTTC.

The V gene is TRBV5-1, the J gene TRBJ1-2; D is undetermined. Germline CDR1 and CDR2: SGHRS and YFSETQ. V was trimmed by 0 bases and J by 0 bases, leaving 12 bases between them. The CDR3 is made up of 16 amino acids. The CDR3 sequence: CASSLEAPRTNYGYTF. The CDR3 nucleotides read TGCGCCAGCAGCTTGGAGGCCCCGAGGACTAACTATGGCTACACCTTC.

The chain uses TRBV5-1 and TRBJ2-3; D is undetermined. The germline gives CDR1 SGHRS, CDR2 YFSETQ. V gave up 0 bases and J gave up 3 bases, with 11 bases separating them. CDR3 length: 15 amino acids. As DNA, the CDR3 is TGCGCCAGCAGCTTGGAGGGCAGACCGACAGATACGCAGTATTTT. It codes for CASSLEGRPTDTQYF. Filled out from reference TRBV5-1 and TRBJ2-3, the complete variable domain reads KAGVTQTPRYLIKTRGQQVTLSCSPISGHRSVSWYQQTPGQGLQFLFEYFSETQRNKGNFPGRFSGRQFSNSRSEMNVSTLELGDSALYLCASSLEGRPTDTQYFGPGTRLTVL.

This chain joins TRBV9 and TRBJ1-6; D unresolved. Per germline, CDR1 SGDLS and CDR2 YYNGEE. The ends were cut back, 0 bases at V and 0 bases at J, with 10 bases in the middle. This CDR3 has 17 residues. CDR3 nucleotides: TGTGCCAGCAGCGTAGAAGGAAGGAGCTCCTATAATTCACCCCTCCACTTT. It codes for CASSVEGRSSYNSPLHF.

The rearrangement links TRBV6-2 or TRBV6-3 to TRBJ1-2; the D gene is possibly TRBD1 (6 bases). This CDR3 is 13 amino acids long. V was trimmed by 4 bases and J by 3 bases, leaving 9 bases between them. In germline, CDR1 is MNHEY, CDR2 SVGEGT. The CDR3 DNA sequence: TGTGCCAGCAGTTTGGACAGCTACTATGGCTACACCTTC. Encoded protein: CASSLDSYYGYTF.

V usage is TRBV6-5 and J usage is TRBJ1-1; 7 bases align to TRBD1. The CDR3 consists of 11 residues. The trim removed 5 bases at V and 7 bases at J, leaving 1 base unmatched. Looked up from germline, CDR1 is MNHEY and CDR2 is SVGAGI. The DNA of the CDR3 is TGTGCCAGCAGTACAGGGGATGAAGCTTTCTTT. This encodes CASSTGDEAFF.

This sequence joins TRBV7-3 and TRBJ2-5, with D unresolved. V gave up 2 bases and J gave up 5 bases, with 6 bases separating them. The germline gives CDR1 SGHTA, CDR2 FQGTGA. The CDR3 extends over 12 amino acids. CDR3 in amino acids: CASSLPGETQYF. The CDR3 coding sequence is TGTGCCAGCAGCTTACCCGGGGAGACCCAGTACTTC.

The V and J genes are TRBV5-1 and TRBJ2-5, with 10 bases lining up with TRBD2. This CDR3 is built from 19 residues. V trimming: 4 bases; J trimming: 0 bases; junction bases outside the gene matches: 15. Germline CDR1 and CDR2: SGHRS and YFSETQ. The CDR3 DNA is TGCGCCAGCAGCCCCTCTTCGTATAGCGGGGGGCCAAACCAAGAGACCCAGTACTTC. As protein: CASSPSSYSGGPNQETQYF.

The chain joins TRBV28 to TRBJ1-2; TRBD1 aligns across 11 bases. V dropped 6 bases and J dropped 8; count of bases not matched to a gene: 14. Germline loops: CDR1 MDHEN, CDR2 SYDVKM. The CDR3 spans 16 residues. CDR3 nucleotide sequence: TGTGCCAGCAGCGAGGGTGGGACAGGGGGATCTTGGGGCTACACCTTC. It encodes CASSEGGTGGSWGYTF.

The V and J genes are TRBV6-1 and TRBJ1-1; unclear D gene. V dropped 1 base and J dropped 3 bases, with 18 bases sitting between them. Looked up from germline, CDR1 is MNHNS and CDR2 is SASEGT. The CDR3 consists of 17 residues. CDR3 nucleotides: TGTGCCAGCAGTGAAGTGGTCAGCGCGGTTCAGTACACTGAAGCTTTCTTT. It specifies CASSEVVSAVQYTEAFF.

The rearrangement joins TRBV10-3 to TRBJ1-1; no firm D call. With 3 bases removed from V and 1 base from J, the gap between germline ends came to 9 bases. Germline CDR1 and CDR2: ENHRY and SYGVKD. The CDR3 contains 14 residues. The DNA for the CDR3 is TGTGCCATCAGTGACGGGCCCTCGAACACTGAAGCTTTCTTT. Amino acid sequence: CAISDGPSNTEAFF.

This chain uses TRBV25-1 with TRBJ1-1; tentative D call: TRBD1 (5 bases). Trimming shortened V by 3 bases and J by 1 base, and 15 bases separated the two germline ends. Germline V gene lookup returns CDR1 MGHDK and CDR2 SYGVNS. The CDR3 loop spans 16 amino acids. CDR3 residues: CASSDGGGTENTEAFF. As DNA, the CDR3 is TGTGCCAGCAGTGATGGCGGGGGAACGGAGAACACTGAAGCTTTCTTT.

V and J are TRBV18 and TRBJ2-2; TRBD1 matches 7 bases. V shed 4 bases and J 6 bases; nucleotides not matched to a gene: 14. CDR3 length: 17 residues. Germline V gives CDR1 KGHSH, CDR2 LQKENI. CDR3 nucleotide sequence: TGTGCCAGCTCACTAATGACAGGGTTCCGAAATCCCGGGGAGCTGTTTTTT. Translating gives CASSLMTGFRNPGELFF.

The CDR3 coding sequence is TGTGCCAGCAGCTTAGCAGGGGGCCCCTACGAGCAGTACTTC. The encoded protein is CASSLAGGPYEQYF. The V gene is TRBV11-3, the J gene TRBJ2-7; 8 bases agree with TRBD1. This CDR3 comprises 14 residues. Germline-derived CDR1 and CDR2 are SGHNT and YENEEA. Trimming removed 1 base from V and 2 bases from J; junction bases left unmatched: 1.

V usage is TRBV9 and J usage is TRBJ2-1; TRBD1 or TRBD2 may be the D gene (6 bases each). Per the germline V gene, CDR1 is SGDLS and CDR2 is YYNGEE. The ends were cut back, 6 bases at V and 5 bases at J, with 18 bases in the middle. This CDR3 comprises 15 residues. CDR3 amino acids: CASTPQGRRDNEQFF. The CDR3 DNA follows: TGTGCCAGCACCCCTCAGGGGCGGAGGGACAATGAGCAGTTCTTC.

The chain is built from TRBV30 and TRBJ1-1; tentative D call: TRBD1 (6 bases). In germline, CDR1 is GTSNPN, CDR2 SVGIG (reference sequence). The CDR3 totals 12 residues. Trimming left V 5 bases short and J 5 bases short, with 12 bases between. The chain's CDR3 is CAWQGGRTEAFF. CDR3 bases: TGTGCCTGGCAAGGGGGGAGGACTGAAGCTTTCTTT.

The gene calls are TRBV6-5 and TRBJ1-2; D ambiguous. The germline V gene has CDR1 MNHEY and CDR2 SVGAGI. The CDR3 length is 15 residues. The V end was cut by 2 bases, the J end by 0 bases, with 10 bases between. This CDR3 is CASSYDGRANYGYTF. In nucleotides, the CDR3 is TGTGCCAGCAGTTACGACGGAAGAGCTAACTATGGCTACACCTTC.

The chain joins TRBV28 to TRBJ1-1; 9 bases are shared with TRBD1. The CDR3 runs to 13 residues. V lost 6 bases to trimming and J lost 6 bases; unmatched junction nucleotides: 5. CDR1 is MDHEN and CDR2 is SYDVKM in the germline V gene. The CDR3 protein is CASRGQGSAEAFF. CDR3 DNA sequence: TGTGCCAGCAGGGGACAGGGCTCCGCTGAAGCTTTCTTT.

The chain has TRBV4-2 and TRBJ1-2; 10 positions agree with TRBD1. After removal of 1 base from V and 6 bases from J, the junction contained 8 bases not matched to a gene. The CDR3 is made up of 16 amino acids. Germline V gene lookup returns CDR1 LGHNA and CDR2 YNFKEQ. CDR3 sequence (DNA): TGTGCCAGCAGCCAAGTAGGGGGACAGGGGTGGGATGGCTACACCTTC. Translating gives CASSQVGGQGWDGYTF.

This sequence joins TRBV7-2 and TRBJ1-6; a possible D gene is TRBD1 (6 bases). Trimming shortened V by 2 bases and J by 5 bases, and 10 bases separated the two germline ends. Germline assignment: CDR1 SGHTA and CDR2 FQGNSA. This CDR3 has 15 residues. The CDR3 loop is CASSLYPGDNSPLHF. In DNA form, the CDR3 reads TGTGCCAGCAGCTTATATCCAGGGGATAATTCACCCCTCCACTTT.

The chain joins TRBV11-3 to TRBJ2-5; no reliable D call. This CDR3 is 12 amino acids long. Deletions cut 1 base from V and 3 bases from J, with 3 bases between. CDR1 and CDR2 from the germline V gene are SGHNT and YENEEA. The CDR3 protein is CASSLGEETQYF. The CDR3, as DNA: TGTGCCAGCAGCTTAGGAGAAGAGACCCAGTACTTC.

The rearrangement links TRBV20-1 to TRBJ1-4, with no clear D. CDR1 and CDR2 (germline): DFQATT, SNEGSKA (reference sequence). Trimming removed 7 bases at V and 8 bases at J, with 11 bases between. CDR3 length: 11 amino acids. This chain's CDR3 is CSGQREEKLFF. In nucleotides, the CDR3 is TGCAGTGGCCAGAGGGAAGAAAAACTGTTTTTT.

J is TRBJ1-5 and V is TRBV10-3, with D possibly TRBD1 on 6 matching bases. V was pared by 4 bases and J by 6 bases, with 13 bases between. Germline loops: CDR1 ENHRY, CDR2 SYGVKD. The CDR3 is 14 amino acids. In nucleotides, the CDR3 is TGTGCCATCAGTGGCGACAGGTCTGGTCAGCCCCAGCATTTT. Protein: CAISGDRSGQPQHF.

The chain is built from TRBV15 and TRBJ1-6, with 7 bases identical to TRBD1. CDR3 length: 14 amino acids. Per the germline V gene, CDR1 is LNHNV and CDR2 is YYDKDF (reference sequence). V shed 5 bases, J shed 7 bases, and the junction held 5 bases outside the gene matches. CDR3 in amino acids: CATSYRTGNSPLHF. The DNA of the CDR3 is TGTGCCACCAGCTACCGGACAGGAAATTCACCCCTCCACTTT.